The present TCR beta chain was sequenced within a study of radiation and T cells in renal cell carcinoma. The study's findings and limits: Top tumor clonotypes rose in blood 2 weeks post-radiation, then contracted.

TCRdb keeps only in-frame clones here, not all; method: immunoSEQ multiplex PCR. The sample lists around 100,000 clones; around 80% were seen once. Trimming at V came to 2 bases and at J to 4 bases, leaving 4 bases not matched to a gene. Germline V gene lookup returns CDR1 MDHEN and CDR2 SYDVKM. The CDR3 has 15 amino acids. Documented time point: blood 4 weeks post-SBRT, at nephrectomy. Stated treatment: 15 Gy SBRT to primary tumor, nephrectomy 4 weeks later. The tumor was a clear cell renal cell carcinoma. As for this clone: Its specificity is not known.

This receptor was taken from a man between 60 and 75 years old with renal cell carcinoma. The chain couples TRBV28 to TRBJ2-1; the match to TRBD2 covers 8 bases. Specimen: blood, collected from a patient whose treatment included radiotherapy and nephrectomy. The CDR3 sequence is CASSLAGGPYNEQFF. The CDR3 nucleotides are TGTGCCAGCAGTTTAGCGGGAGGACCTTACAATGAGCAGTTCTTC.